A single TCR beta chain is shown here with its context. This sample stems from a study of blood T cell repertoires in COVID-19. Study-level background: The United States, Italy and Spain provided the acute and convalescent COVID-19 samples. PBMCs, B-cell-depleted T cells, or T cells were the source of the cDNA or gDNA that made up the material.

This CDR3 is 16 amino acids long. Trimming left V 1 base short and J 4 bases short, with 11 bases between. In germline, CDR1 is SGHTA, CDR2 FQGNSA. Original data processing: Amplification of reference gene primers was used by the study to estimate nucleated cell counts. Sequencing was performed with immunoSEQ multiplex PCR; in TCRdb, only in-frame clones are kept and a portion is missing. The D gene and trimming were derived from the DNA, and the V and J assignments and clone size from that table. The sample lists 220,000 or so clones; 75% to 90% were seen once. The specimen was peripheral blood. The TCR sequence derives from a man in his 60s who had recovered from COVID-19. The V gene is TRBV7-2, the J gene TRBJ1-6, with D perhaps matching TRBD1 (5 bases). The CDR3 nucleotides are TGTGCCAGCAGCTTAGTATCGACAGATTATAATTCACCCCTCCACTTT. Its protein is CASSLVSTDYNSPLHF.